Below, one T cell receptor (beta chain) is given with its context. The data are from a study of T cell changes during pregnancy in multiple sclerosis. This CDR3 comprises 15 residues. Per germline, CDR1 LGHNA and CDR2 YSLEER. V trimming: 3 bases; J trimming: 4 bases; junction bases outside the gene matches: 6. Clones were read by immunoSEQ multiplex PCR, and TCRdb kept only the in-frame ones, dropping some. The sample has about 50,000 clones, 80% to 95% seen once. The genes are TRBV4-3 and TRBJ2-3, with 8 bases matching TRBD1. This TCR came from a female donor with multiple sclerosis, enrolled in a pregnancy study. Source: CD4+ T cells from peripheral blood mononuclear cells, taken after pregnancy. The CDR3 nucleotides read TGCGCCAGCAGCCACGGACAGGGACGGGCAGATACGCAGTATTTT. Amino acid sequence: CASSHGQGRADTQYF.